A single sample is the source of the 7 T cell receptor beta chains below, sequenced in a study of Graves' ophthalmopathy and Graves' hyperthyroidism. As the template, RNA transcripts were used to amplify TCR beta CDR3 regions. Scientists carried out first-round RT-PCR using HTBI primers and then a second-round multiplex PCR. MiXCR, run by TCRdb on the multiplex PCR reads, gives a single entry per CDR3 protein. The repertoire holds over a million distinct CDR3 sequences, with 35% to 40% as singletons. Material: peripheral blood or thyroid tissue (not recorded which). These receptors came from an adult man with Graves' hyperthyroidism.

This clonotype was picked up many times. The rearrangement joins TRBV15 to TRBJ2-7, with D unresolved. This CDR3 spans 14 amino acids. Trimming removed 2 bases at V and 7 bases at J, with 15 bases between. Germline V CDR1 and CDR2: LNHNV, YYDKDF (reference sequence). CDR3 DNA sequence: TGTGCCACCAGCAGAAACCCGACGTCGTCTGAGCAGTACTTC. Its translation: CATSRNPTSSEQYF.

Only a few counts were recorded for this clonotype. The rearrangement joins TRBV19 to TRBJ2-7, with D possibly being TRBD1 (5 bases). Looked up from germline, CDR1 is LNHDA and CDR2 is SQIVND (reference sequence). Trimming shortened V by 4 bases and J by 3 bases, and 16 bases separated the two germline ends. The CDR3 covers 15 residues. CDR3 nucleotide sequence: TGTGCCAGTAGTAAAGAGGCCAGGGTAAACTACGAGCAGTACTTC. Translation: CASSKEARVNYEQYF.

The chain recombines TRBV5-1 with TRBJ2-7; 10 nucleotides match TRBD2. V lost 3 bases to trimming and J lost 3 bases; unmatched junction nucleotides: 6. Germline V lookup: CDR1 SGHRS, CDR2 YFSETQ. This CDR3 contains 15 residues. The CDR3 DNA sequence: TGCGCCAGCAGCTCTAGGACTAGCGGCAACTACGAGCAGTACTTC. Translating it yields CASSSRTSGNYEQYF.

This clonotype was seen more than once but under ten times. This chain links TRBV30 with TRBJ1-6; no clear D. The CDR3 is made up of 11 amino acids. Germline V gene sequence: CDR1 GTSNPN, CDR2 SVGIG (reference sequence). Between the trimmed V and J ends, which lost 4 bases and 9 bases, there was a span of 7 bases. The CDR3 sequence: CAWTYGSPLHF. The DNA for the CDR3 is TGTGCCTGGACGTACGGTTCACCCCTCCACTTT. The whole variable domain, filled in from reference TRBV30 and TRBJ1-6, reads SQTIHQWPATLVQPVGSPLSLECTVEGTSNPNLYWYRQAAGRGLQLLFYSVGIGQISSEVPQNLSASRPQDRQFILSSKKLLLSDSGFYLCAWTYGSPLHFGNGTRLTVT.

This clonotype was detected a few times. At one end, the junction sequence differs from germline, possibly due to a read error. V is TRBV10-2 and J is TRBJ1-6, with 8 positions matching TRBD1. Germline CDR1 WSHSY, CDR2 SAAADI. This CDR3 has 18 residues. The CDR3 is CASSLSSTGVYYNSPLHF. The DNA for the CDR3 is TGTGCCAGCAGTCTCTCCTCGACAGGGGTTTACTATAATTCACCCCTCCACTTT.

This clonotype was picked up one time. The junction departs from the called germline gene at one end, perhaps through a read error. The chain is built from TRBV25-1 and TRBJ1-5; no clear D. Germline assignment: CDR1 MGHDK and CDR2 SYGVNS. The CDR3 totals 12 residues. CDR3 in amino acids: CTSRDTNQPQHF. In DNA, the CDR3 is TGTACCAGCAGAGATACTAATCAGCCCCAGCATTTT.

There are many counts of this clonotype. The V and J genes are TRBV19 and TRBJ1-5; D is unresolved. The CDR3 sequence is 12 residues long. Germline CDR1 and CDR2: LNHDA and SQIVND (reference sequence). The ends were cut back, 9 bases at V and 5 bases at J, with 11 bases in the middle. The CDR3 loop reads CASEEADQPQHF. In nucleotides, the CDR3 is TGTGCCAGCGAAGAGGCGGATCAGCCCCAGCATTTT. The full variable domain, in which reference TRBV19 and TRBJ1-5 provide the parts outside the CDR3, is DGGITQSPKYLFRKEGQNVTLSCEQNLNHDAMYWYRQDPGQGLRLIYYSQIVNDFQKGDIAEGYSVSREKKESFPLTVTSAQKNPTAFYLCASEEADQPQHFGDGTRLSIL.